This T cell receptor (beta chain) was captured by sequencing in a study of blood T cell repertoires in COVID-19. Overall study context: COVID-19 samples, acute and convalescent, were from the United States, Italy and Spain.

This clone was detected only once. CDR1 is MNHEY, CDR2 SVGEGT, per germline. The CDR3 contains 18 residues. Trimming cost V 0 bases and J 4 bases, with 18 bases left between them. Participants spanned ages about 18 to 100 years and resided in roughly 26 US areas. Only in-frame clones appear in the TCRdb table, and some are missing; sequencing was by immunoSEQ multiplex PCR. Altogether roughly 200,000 clones are present, roughly four fifths being singletons, with the ten largest covering 12%. The chain couples TRBV6-2 or TRBV6-3 to TRBJ2-2, with D tentatively TRBD1 (6 bases). Source material: PBMCs or T cells enriched from blood (not recorded which). The sequence was obtained from a man in his forties or fifties who had recovered from COVID-19. The CDR3 DNA reads as TGTGCCAGCAGTTACTCGAAGAGTCAGGGGATATTCACCGGGGAGCTGTTTTTT. It yields the protein CASSYSKSQGIFTGELFF.